Listed below are T cell receptor beta chains from one sample, sequenced in a study of T cell responses to AZD1222 COVID-19 vaccine. The data were produced by immunoSEQ multiplex PCR, yet TCRdb's version contains in-frame clones alone and is incomplete. In the table there are approximately 140,000 clones, more than 70% of which are singletons. The source material was peripheral blood, sampled on day 0 of AZD1222 vaccination. These receptors all come from an adult in good health. CDR3s include the opening cysteine and the closing phenylalanine or tryptophan. D genes are given only for firm matches. Clone size is given for some rows only: seen once, a few or many times, or a class if the clone is expanded.

abundance,d_gene,j_gene,v_gene,CDR3aa,CDR3nt
.,TRBD1,TRBJ1-1,TRBV7-8,CASSFRQGGKDTEAFF,TGTGCCAGCAGCTTTAGACAGGGTGGTAAAGACACTGAAGCTTTCTTT
.,.,TRBJ2-2,TRBV5-1,CASSFNVGTGELFF,TGCGCCAGCAGCTTCAACGTGGGAACCGGGGAGCTGTTTTTT
.,TRBD1,TRBJ1-1,TRBV29-1,CSVSDRAEAFF,TGCAGCGTCAGCGACAGGGCTGAAGCTTTCTTT
.,.,TRBJ2-1,TRBV12-5,CASGFSGTGVNEQFF,TGTGCTAGTGGTTTTTCCGGAACGGGGGTGAATGAGCAGTTCTTC
.,.,TRBJ2-5,TRBV18,CASSPLAPAQETQYF,TGTGCCAGCTCACCCCTCGCCCCAGCCCAAGAGACCCAGTACTTC
once,TRBD1,TRBJ2-7,TRBV11-2,CASSRGTGGLISYEQYF,TGTGCCAGCAGCAGGGGGACAGGGGGCCTCATCTCCTACGAGCAGTACTTC
.,TRBD1,TRBJ1-2,TRBV4-3,CASSQDGAGGGGYTF,TGCGCCAGCAGCCAAGATGGGGCAGGGGGCGGCGGCTACACCTTC
.,.,TRBJ1-2,TRBV11-2,CASSLQEGGDGYTF,TGTGCCAGCAGCTTACAGGAGGGGGGAGATGGCTACACCTTC
.,.,TRBJ2-1,TRBV6-5,CASRQGQEQFF,TGTGCCAGCAGGCAAGGCCAGGAGCAGTTCTTC
.,.,TRBJ2-2,TRBV7-9,CASSLDRVLATGELFF,TGTGCCAGCAGCTTAGACAGGGTGTTGGCCACCGGGGAGCTGTTTTTT
.,.,TRBJ2-6,TRBV10-1,CASSSLFSGANVLTF,TGCGCCAGCAGTTCCCTTTTCTCTGGGGCCAACGTCCTGACTTTC
.,.,TRBJ2-7,TRBV4-3,CASSRTERSYEQYF,TGCGCCAGCAGCCGGACAGAACGGTCCTACGAGCAGTACTTC
few,.,TRBJ2-1,TRBV4-3,CASSVVWGFF,TGCGCCAGCAGCGTCGTGTGGGGGTTCTTC
.,.,TRBJ2-5,TRBV5-4,CASSGPGVSGQETQYF,TGTGCCAGCAGCGGCCCAGGGGTTAGCGGCCAAGAGACCCAGTACTTC
once,.,TRBJ1-4,TRBV28,CASSPPQIEKLFF,TGTGCCAGCAGTCCCCCGCAGATTGAAAAACTGTTTTTT
.,.,TRBJ1-2,TRBV7-9,CASSAYRDGYGYTF,TGTGCCAGCAGCGCGTACAGGGACGGCTATGGCTACACCTTC
.,.,TRBJ2-7,TRBV6-4,CASRGARGDSYEQYF,TGTGCCAGCCGTGGGGCACGTGGGGACTCCTACGAGCAGTACTTC
few,.,TRBJ1-2,TRBV4-2,CASSHHREEGYGYTF,TGTGCCAGCAGCCATCACAGGGAAGAGGGCTATGGCTACACCTTC
.,.,TRBJ1-2,TRBV5-6,CASSLYPGGYTF,TGTGCCAGCAGCTTGTACCCGGGTGGCTACACCTTC
.,TRBD2,TRBJ2-3,TRBV25-1,CASSEFGAGSTDTQYF,TGTGCCAGCAGTGAATTTGGAGCGGGAAGCACAGATACGCAGTATTTT
.,.,TRBJ2-3,TRBV7-2,CASSSEGAATQYF,TGTGCCAGCAGCTCTGAAGGGGCCGCTACGCAGTATTTT
.,TRBD1,TRBJ2-1,TRBV7-3,CASSFGDSQLSDNEQFF,TGTGCCAGCAGCTTTGGGGACAGCCAACTCTCCGACAATGAGCAGTTCTTC
.,TRBD2,TRBJ2-7,TRBV5-4,CASSLTAGVEQYF,TGTGCCAGCAGCTTGACCGCGGGGGTCGAGCAGTACTTC
.,.,TRBJ1-1,TRBV19,CASSIVGWRGEAFF,TGTGCCAGTAGTATAGTTGGCTGGAGGGGTGAAGCTTTCTTT
.,.,TRBJ1-2,TRBV5-5,CASSLDRRVYGYTF,TGTGCCAGCAGCTTGGACCGACGAGTCTATGGCTACACCTTC
.,.,TRBJ1-6,TRBV19,CASSPGGSPNSPLHF,TGTGCCAGTAGTCCCGGAGGCAGCCCTAATTCACCCCTCCACTTT
.,.,TRBJ2-7,TRBV11-2,CASRQTGFYEQYF,TGTGCCAGCAGACAAACAGGGTTCTACGAGCAGTACTTC
.,.,TRBJ1-5,TRBV19,CASSIEQGFSQPQHF,TGTGCCAGTAGTATAGAACAGGGATTCAGTCAGCCCCAGCATTTT
.,.,TRBJ1-2,TRBV4-2,CASSQDFGVYGYTF,TGTGCCAGCAGCCAAGATTTCGGAGTTTATGGCTACACCTTC
.,TRBD1,TRBJ1-1,TRBV4-1,CASSSLRGLAFF,TGCGCCAGCAGCTCTCTCAGGGGGCTGGCTTTCTTT
.,.,TRBJ1-6,TRBV6-5,CASSYTTGKNSPLHF,TGTGCCAGCAGTTACACAACAGGGAAGAATTCACCCCTCCACTTT
.,.,TRBJ1-5,TRBV3-1/TRBV3-2,CASSQSFDQPQHF,TGTGCCAGCAGCCAGTCGTTTGATCAGCCCCAGCATTTT
once,.,TRBJ2-6,TRBV19,CASTGGQISGANVLTF,TGTGCCAGTACCGGCGGCCAAATCTCTGGGGCCAACGTCCTGACTTTC
.,.,TRBJ1-4,TRBV12-3/TRBV12-4,CASSGEMGEKLFF,TGTGCCAGCAGTGGAGAAATGGGAGAAAAACTGTTTTTT
.,.,TRBJ1-4,TRBV7-2,CASSLQGHVNEKLFF,TGTGCCAGCAGCCTCCAGGGACACGTTAATGAAAAACTGTTTTTT
.,TRBD2,TRBJ2-2,TRBV4-3,CASSQDGTSFTGELFF,TGCGCCAGCAGCCAAGACGGGACTAGCTTCACCGGGGAGCTGTTTTTT
.,TRBD1,TRBJ1-2,TRBV5-5,CASSLARTGWDGYTF,TGTGCCAGCAGCTTGGCTCGGACAGGATGGGATGGCTACACCTTC
.,.,TRBJ1-2,TRBV10-1,CATLGWGYTF,TGCGCCACCTTGGGGTGGGGCTACACCTTC
.,.,TRBJ1-6,TRBV27,CASRTLIRDGYNSPLHF,TGTGCCAGCAGAACCCTCATCCGGGACGGTTATAATTCACCCCTCCACTTT
many,TRBD1,TRBJ2-7,TRBV6-1,CASSGLGGQGAYEQYF,TGTGCCAGCAGTGGCCTGGGGGGACAGGGGGCCTACGAGCAGTACTTC
.,.,TRBJ1-5,TRBV20-1,CSARAALSQHF,TGCAGTGCTAGAGCGGCATTGTCCCAGCATTTT
.,TRBD2,TRBJ2-3,TRBV9,CASSVSGRAGTDTQYF,TGTGCCAGCAGCGTATCCGGGAGGGCCGGGACAGATACGCAGTATTTT
.,TRBD2,TRBJ2-3,TRBV7-6,CASSPLAGGTSTDTQYF,TGTGCCAGCAGCCCGTTAGCGGGGGGGACTAGCACAGATACGCAGTATTTT
.,.,TRBJ1-5,TRBV4-2,CASSRNRVGQPQHF,TGTGCCAGCAGCCGAAACAGGGTGGGTCAGCCCCAGCATTTT
.,TRBD1,TRBJ2-7,TRBV7-3,CASSFGQVNYEQYF,TGTGCCAGCAGCTTTGGACAGGTTAACTACGAGCAGTACTTC
.,.,TRBJ2-2,TRBV6-4,CASSDSGGTGSGELFF,TGTGCCAGCAGTGACTCTGGCGGGACTGGATCTGGGGAGCTGTTTTTT
.,.,TRBJ2-1,TRBV5-4,CASSTTRPGGTYNEQFF,TGTGCCAGCAGCACCACTCGACCTGGGGGGACCTACAATGAGCAGTTCTTC
.,.,TRBJ1-6,TRBV28,CASSFLRDSSNSPLHF,TGTGCCAGCAGTTTTTTGCGCGACAGCTCAAATTCACCCCTCCACTTT
.,.,TRBJ2-2,TRBV6-2/TRBV6-3,CASSYGEYTGELFF,TGTGCCAGCAGTTACGGGGAATACACCGGGGAGCTGTTTTTT
.,TRBD2,TRBJ2-1,TRBV7-9,CASSLTSGSLNEQFF,TGTGCCAGCAGCTTAACTAGCGGGAGCCTGAATGAGCAGTTCTTC
.,TRBD2,TRBJ2-1,TRBV6-6,CASFGASGANEQFF,TGTGCCAGCTTTGGGGCTAGCGGGGCCAATGAGCAGTTCTTC
.,TRBD1,TRBJ1-5,TRBV11-2,CASSFDRGNQPQHF,TGTGCCAGCAGCTTCGACAGGGGCAATCAGCCCCAGCATTTT
.,TRBD1,TRBJ1-2,TRBV9,CASSTGGRSEGYTF,TGTGCCAGCAGTACAGGGGGCAGATCTGAAGGCTACACCTTC
once,TRBD1,TRBJ2-7,TRBV29-1,CSVTSYRGRYEQYF,TGCAGCGTCACATCCTACAGGGGCCGATACGAGCAGTACTTC
.,.,TRBJ2-1,TRBV9,CASSGDRGGYNEQFF,TGTGCCAGCAGCGGTGACAGGGGAGGGTACAATGAGCAGTTCTTC
.,.,TRBJ1-1,TRBV7-2,CASTQNWGTEAFF,TGTGCCAGCACCCAAAACTGGGGTACTGAAGCTTTCTTT
.,.,TRBJ2-6,TRBV4-2,CASSLPPSYSGANVLTF,TGTGCCAGCAGCCTGCCACCGAGCTACTCTGGGGCCAACGTCCTGACTTTC